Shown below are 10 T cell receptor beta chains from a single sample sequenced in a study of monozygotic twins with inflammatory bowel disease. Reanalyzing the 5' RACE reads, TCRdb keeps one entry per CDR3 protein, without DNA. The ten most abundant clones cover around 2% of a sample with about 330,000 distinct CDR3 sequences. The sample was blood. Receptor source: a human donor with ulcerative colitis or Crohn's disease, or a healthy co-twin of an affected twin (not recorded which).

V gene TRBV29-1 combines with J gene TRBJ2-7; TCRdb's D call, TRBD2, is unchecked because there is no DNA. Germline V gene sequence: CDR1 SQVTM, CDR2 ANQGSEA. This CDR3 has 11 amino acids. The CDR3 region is CSGLVAYEQYF.

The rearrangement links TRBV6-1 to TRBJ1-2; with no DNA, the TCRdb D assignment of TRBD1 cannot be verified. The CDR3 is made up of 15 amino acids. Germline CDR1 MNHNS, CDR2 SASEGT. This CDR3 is CASTGTGGSGYGYTF.

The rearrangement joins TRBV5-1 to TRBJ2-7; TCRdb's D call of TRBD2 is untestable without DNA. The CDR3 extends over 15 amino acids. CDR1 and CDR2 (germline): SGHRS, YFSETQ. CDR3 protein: CASSLMGDSSYEQYF.

This CDR3 reads CASSFYWGARGSAPNTGELFF. This chain links TRBV7-2 with TRBJ2-2; checking the TCRdb D call of TRBD1 is not possible without DNA. This CDR3 is 21 amino acids long. Germline CDR1 is SGHTA and CDR2 is FQGNSA.

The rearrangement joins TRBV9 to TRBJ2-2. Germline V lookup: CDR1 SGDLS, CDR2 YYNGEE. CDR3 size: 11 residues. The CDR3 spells CASSAPGGLFF.

The CDR3 sequence is CASSSRSRVSNEQFF. This chain connects TRBV7-2 to TRBJ2-1; TCRdb selects TRBD1, and the lack of DNA leaves this call unchecked. The V gene's germline CDR1 is SGHTA and CDR2 FQGNSA. The CDR3 extends over 15 amino acids.

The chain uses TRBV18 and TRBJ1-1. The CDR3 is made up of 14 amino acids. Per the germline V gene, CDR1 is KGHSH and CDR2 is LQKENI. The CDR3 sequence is CASSPRLEGTEAFF. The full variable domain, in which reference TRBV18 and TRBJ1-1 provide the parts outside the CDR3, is NAGVMQNPRHLVRRRGQEARLRCSPMKGHSHVYWYRQLPEEGLKFMVYLQKENIIDESGMPKERFSAEFPKEGPSILRIQQVVRGDSAAYFCASSPRLEGTEAFFGQGTRLTVV.

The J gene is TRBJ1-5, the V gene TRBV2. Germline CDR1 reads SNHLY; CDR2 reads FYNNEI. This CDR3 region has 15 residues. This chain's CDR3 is CASSEAGLGNQPQHF.

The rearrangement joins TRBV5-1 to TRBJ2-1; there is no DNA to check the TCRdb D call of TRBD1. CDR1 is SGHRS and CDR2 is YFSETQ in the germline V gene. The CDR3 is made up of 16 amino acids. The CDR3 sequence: CASSKMDRANYNEQFF. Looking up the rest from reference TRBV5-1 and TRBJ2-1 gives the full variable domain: KAGVTQTPRYLIKTRGQQVTLSCSPISGHRSVSWYQQTPGQGLQFLFEYFSETQRNKGNFPGRFSGRQFSNSRSEMNVSTLELGDSALYLCASSKMDRANYNEQFFGPGTRLTVL.

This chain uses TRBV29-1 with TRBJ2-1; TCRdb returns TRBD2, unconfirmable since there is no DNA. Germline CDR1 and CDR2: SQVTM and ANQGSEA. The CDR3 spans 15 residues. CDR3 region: CSVDPRTSGQNEQFF.